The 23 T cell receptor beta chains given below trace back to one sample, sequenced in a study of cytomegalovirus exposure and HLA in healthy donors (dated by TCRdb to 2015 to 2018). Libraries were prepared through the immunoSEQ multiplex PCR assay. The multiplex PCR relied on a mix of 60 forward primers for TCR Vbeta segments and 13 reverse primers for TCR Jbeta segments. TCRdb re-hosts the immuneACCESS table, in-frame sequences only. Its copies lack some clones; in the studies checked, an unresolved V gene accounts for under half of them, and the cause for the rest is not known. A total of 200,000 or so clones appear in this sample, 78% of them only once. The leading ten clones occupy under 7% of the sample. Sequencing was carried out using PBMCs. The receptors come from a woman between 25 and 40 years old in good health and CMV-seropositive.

CDR3 amino acids: CASSPGLGGGETQYF. DNA for the CDR3: TGTGCCAGCTCACCAGGACTAGGAGGGGGAGAGACCCAGTACTTC. The chain uses TRBV18 and TRBJ2-5, with D possibly matching TRBD2 (7 bases). Looked up from germline, CDR1 is KGHSH and CDR2 is LQKENI. Trimming stripped 2 bases from V and 4 bases from J, with 14 bases between. This CDR3 is 15 amino acids long.

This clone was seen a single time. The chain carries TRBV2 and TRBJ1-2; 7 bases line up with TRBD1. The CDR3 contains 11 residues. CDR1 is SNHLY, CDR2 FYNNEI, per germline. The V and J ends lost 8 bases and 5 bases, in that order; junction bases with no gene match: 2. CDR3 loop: CASGTVYGYTF. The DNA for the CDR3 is TGTGCCAGCGGGACAGTTTATGGCTACACCTTC.

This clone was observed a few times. The CDR3 loop is CASSTDRIYEQYF. The CDR3 DNA is TGTGCCAGCAGTACAGACCGAATCTACGAGCAGTACTTC. The chain is built from TRBV2 and TRBJ2-7; D not resolved. The CDR3 runs 13 residues. Trimming pared 5 bases from V and 3 bases from J, leaving 11 bases between. The germline V gene encodes CDR1 SNHLY and CDR2 FYNNEI.

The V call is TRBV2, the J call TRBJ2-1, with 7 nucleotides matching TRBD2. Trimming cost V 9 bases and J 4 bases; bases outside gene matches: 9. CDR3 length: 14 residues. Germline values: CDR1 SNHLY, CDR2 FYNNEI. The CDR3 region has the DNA TGTGCCAGTGGTCCTCGGGGGGAGTACAATGAGCAGTTCTTC. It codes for CASGPRGEYNEQFF. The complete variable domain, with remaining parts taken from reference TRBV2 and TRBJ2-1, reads EPEVTQTPSHQVTQMGQEVILRCVPISNHLYFYWYRQILGQKVEFLVSFYNNEISEKSEIFDDQFSVERPDGSNFTLKIRSTKLEDSAMYFCASGPRGEYNEQFFGPGTRLTVL.

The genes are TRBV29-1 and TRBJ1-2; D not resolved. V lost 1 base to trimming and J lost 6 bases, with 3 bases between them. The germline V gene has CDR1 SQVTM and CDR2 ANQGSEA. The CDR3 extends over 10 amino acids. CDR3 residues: CSVEADGYTF. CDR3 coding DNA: TGCAGCGTTGAAGCGGATGGCTACACCTTC.

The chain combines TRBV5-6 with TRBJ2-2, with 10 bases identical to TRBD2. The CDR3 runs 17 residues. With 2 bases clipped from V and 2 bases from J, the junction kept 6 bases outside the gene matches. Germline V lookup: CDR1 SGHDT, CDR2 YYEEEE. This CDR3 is CASSFTAGGPNTGELFF. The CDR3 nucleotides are TGTGCCAGCAGCTTTACAGCGGGAGGGCCTAACACCGGGGAGCTGTTTTTT.

Here the CDR3 reads CASSQEDRAYYGYTF. CDR3 sequence (DNA): TGTGCCAGCAGCCAAGAGGACAGGGCCTACTATGGCTACACCTTC. The chain recombines TRBV4-2 with TRBJ1-2; 8 bases match TRBD1. The CDR3 spans 15 residues. V shed 0 bases, J shed 3 bases, and the junction held 3 bases outside the gene matches. The germline CDR1 and CDR2 sequences are LGHNA and YNFKEQ.

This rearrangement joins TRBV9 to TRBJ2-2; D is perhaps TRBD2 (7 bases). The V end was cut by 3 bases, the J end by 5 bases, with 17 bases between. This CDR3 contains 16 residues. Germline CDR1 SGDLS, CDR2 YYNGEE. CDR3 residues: CASSGGIGRGTGELFF. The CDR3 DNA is TGTGCCAGCAGCGGTGGTATAGGGAGGGGGACCGGGGAGCTGTTTTTT. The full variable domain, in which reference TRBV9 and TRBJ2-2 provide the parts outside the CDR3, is DSGVTQTPKHLITATGQRVTLRCSPRSGDLSVYWYQQSLDQGLQFLIQYYNGEERAKGNILERFSAQQFPDLHSELNLSSLELGDSALYFCASSGGIGRGTGELFFGEGSRLTVL.

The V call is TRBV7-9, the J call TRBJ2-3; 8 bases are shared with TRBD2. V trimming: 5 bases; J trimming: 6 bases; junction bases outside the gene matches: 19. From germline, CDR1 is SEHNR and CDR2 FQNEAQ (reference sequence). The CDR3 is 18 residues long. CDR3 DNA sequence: TGTGCCAGCAGCAGATTCTACCCGGGACTAGGTGACCTGGATACGCAGTATTTT. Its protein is CASSRFYPGLGDLDTQYF.

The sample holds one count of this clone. The CDR3 region is CASSSTGTGSNEQFF. In nucleotides, the CDR3 is TGTGCCAGCAGCTCGACCGGGACAGGGTCCAATGAGCAGTTCTTC. The V gene is TRBV11-2, the J gene TRBJ2-1, with TRBD1 matching over 9 bases. This CDR3 is 15 amino acids long. J lost 6 bases, V lost 4 bases, and 7 bases had no gene match. Germline CDR1 reads SGHAT; CDR2 reads FQNNGV.

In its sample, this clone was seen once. As DNA, the CDR3 is TGTGCCAGCAGCCACTACAGGGATTCACCCCTCCACTTT. Translated: CASSHYRDSPLHF. The chain links TRBV11-3 to TRBJ1-6, with a tentative D call TRBD1 (6 bases). Trimming took off 5 bases at V and 8 bases at J, with 10 bases between the two ends. The germline V gene has CDR1 SGHNT and CDR2 YENEEA. This CDR3 contains 13 residues.

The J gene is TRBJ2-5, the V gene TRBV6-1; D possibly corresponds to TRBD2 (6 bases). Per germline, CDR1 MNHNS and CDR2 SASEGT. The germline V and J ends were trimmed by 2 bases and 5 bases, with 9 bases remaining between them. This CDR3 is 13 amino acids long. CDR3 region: CASSESGRETQYF. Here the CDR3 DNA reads TGTGCCAGCAGTGAATCAGGGAGGGAGACCCAGTACTTC.

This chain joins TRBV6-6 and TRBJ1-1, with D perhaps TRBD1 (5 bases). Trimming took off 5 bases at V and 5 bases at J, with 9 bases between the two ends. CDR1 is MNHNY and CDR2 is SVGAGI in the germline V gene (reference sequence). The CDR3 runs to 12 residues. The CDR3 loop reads CASSQGRTEAFF. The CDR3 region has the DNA TGTGCCAGCAGTCAGGGTAGAACTGAAGCTTTCTTT.

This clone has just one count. This chain's CDR3 is CASSFPNRVRSYEQYF. CDR3 in DNA: TGTGCCAGCAGCTTCCCAAACAGGGTTCGGTCCTACGAGCAGTACTTC. The V gene is TRBV7-2, the J gene TRBJ2-7, with D tentatively TRBD1 (6 bases). This CDR3 spans 16 amino acids. Trimming removed 3 bases from V and 1 base from J, with 16 bases in between. Germline V lookup: CDR1 SGHTA, CDR2 FQGNSA.

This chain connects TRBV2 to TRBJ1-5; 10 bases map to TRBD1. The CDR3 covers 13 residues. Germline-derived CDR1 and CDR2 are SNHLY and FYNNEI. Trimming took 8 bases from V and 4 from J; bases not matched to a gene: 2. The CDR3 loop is CASWDRGNQPQHF. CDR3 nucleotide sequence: TGTGCCAGCTGGGACAGGGGAAATCAGCCCCAGCATTTT.

The CDR3 nucleotides are TGTGCCAGCAGTTTTGAGGTTCCGTACAATGAGCAGTTCTTC. This translates into CASSFEVPYNEQFF. The J gene is TRBJ2-1, the V gene TRBV28; D uncertain. The CDR3 spans 14 residues. Germline assignment: CDR1 MDHEN and CDR2 SYDVKM. V dropped 3 bases and J dropped 4 bases, with 10 bases sitting between them.

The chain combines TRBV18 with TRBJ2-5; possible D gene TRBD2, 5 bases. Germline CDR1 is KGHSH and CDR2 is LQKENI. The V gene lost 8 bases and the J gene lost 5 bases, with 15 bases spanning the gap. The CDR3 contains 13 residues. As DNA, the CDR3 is TGTGCCAGCGGCGAGGGTGGCCAGGAGACCCAGTACTTC. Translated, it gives CASGEGGQETQYF.

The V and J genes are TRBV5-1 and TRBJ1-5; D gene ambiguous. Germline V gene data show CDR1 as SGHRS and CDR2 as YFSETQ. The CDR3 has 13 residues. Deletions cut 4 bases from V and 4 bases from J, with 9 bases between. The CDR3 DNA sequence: TGCGCCAGCAGCCTGGCCCTTAATCAGCCCCAGCATTTT. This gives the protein CASSLALNQPQHF.

The chain's CDR3 is CASSLGEYQPQHF. For the CDR3, the DNA is TGTGCCAGCAGCTTAGGAGAATATCAGCCCCAGCATTTT. The chain joins TRBV7-9 to TRBJ1-5; D gene ambiguous. Trimming shortened V by 1 base and J by 5 bases, and 6 bases separated the two germline ends. The CDR3 runs 13 residues. CDR1 is SEHNR and CDR2 is FQNEAQ in the germline V gene (reference sequence).

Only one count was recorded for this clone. This CDR3 reads CASSGWTTSTDTQYF. CDR3 coding DNA: TGTGCCAGCAGCGGATGGACAACTAGCACAGATACGCAGTATTTT. This chain links TRBV9 with TRBJ2-3; D possibly corresponds to TRBD1 (5 bases). Germline lookup yields CDR1 SGDLS and CDR2 YYNGEE. The CDR3 has 15 residues. V dropped 3 bases and J dropped 0 bases, with 11 bases sitting between them.

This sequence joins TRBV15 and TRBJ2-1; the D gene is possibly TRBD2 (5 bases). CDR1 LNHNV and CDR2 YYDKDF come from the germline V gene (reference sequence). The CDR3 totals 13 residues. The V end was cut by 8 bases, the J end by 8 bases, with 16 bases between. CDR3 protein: CATALSGFHEQFF. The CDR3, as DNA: TGTGCCACCGCTCTTTCGGGATTTCATGAGCAGTTCTTC.

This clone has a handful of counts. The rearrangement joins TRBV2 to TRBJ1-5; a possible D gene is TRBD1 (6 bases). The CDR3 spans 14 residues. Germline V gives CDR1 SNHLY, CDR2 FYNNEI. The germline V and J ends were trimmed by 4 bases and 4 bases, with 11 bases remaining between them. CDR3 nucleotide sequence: TGTGCCAGCAGTGCTGCACAGGGAAATCAGCCCCAGCATTTT. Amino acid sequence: CASSAAQGNQPQHF.

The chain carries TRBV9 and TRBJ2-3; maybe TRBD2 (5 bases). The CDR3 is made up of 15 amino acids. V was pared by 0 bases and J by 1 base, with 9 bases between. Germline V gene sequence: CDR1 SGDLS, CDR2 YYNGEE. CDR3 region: CASSVDVGGTDTQYF. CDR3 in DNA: TGTGCCAGCAGCGTAGATGTCGGGGGCACAGATACGCAGTATTTT.